The next 26 T cell receptor beta chains were all read from a single sample in a study of OX40 agonist ivuxolimab in advanced cancers. Using immunoSEQ multiplex PCR, the repertoire was profiled, and TCRdb retains in-frame clones only, with some absent. The profile shows 25,000 to 35,000 clones, approximately 90% of them singletons. Sample: CD4+ or CD8+ T cells sorted from blood, taken in a trial of the OX40 agonist ivuxolimab. Receptors originate from an adult with an advanced solid tumor such as melanoma, head and neck, liver or kidney cancer.

This chain connects TRBV11-2 to TRBJ1-1; D not certain. The CDR3 has 14 amino acids. Trimming removed 0 bases from V and 1 base from J, with 6 bases in between. Germline V gene data show CDR1 as SGHAT and CDR2 as FQNNGV. In DNA, the CDR3 is TGTGCCAGCAGCTTAGACAGTCCGAACACTGAAGCTTTCTTT. Its translation: CASSLDSPNTEAFF.

The rearrangement uses TRBV30 and TRBJ2-7, with D unresolved. V lost 0 bases and J 3 bases, leaving 6 bases between the germline ends. The germline V gene encodes CDR1 GTSNPN and CDR2 SVGIG (reference sequence). The CDR3 loop spans 12 amino acids. The CDR3, as DNA: TGTGCCTGGAGTGTAGGGCGCTACGAGCAGTACTTC. It encodes CAWSVGRYEQYF.

This clone was observed a few times. The chain links TRBV30 to TRBJ1-1; D not certain. The CDR3 is 13 residues long. The ends were cut back, 5 bases at V and 2 bases at J, with 12 bases in the middle. Germline CDR1 and CDR2: GTSNPN and SVGIG (reference sequence). The CDR3 nucleotides read TGTGCCTGGGGAATTGGGATTAACACTGAAGCTTTCTTT. It encodes CAWGIGINTEAFF.

This rearrangement joins TRBV4-1 to TRBJ2-2; D is uncertain. The CDR3 sequence is 13 residues long. CDR1 and CDR2 from the germline V gene are MGHRA and YSYEKL. The ends were cut back, 3 bases at V and 6 bases at J, with 8 bases in the middle. CDR3 residues: CASSHQASGELFF. CDR3 nucleotide sequence: TGCGCCAGCAGCCATCAGGCATCCGGGGAGCTGTTTTTT.

This sequence joins TRBV2 and TRBJ2-5, with 11 bases fitting TRBD2. This CDR3 has 14 residues. Germline CDR1 and CDR2: SNHLY and FYNNEI. V trimming: 6 bases; J trimming: 5 bases; junction bases outside the gene matches: 5. The DNA of the CDR3 is TGTGCCAGCAGAATAGCGGGGGGGGTTGAGACCCAGTACTTC. Its protein is CASRIAGGVETQYF.

The chain carries TRBV23-1 and TRBJ2-4; the D is unclear. TRBV23-1 is an ORF for which the function is uncertain. Trimming removed 6 bases from V and 0 bases from J, with 9 bases in between. This CDR3 is built from 14 residues. This CDR3 is CASRGRLAKNIQYF. The DNA for the CDR3 is TGCGCCAGCAGAGGCCGATTAGCCAAAAACATTCAGTACTTC.

The rearrangement links TRBV5-6 to TRBJ2-7; D unclear. The length of the CDR3 is 12 residues. CDR1 is SGHDT, CDR2 YYEEEE, per germline. The ends were cut back, 0 bases at V and 6 bases at J, with 7 bases in the middle. The CDR3 sequence: CASSLAWAEQYF. Written as DNA, the CDR3 is TGTGCCAGCAGCTTGGCGTGGGCCGAGCAGTACTTC.

V gene TRBV4-1 combines with J gene TRBJ2-3; D remains ambiguous. Trimming stripped 1 base from V and 1 base from J, with 6 bases between. The germline V gene encodes CDR1 MGHRA and CDR2 YSYEKL. The CDR3 is 14 residues long. The CDR3 DNA sequence: TGCGCCAGCAGCCAAGGGGCAGGCACAGATACGCAGTATTTT. Translating it yields CASSQGAGTDTQYF.

The rearrangement links TRBV7-2 to TRBJ2-7, with 10 bases that match TRBD2. J lost 1 base, V lost 1 base, and 10 bases had no gene match. The CDR3 consists of 18 residues. Germline CDR1 is SGHTA and CDR2 is FQGNSA. CDR3 in DNA: TGTGCCAGCAGCTTAGAACTCTATATAGCGGGAGGATCCTACGAGCAGTACTTC. This sequence encodes CASSLELYIAGGSYEQYF. Based on the CDR3 plus reference TRBV7-2 and TRBJ2-7, the full variable domain is GAGVSQSPSNKVTEKGKDVELRCDPISGHTALYWYRQSLGQGLEFLIYFQGNSAPDKSGLPSDRFSAERTGGSVSTLTIQRTQQEDSAVYLCASSLELYIAGGSYEQYFGPGTRLTVT.

The V and J genes are TRBV14 and TRBJ1-2; D is perhaps TRBD1 (5 bases). Germline CDR1 reads SGHDN; CDR2 reads FVKESK. The CDR3 runs 13 residues. V was clipped by 1 base and J by 4 bases, with 7 bases between them. CDR3 coding DNA: TGTGCCAGCAGCCAAGCCACAGGCTATGGCTACACCTTC. It is translated as CASSQATGYGYTF. The full variable domain, with the rest looked up from reference TRBV14 and TRBJ1-2, is EAGVTQFPSHSVIEKGQTVTLRCDPISGHDNLYWYRRVMGKEIKFLLHFVKESKQDESGMPNNRFLAERTGGTYSTLKVQPAELEDSGVYFCASSQATGYGYTFGSGTRLTVV.

The V gene is TRBV19, the J gene TRBJ1-1; D ambiguous. Germline CDR1 and CDR2: LNHDA and SQIVND (reference sequence). V lost 6 bases, J lost 6 bases, and 11 bases lay in between. CDR3 length: 12 amino acids. In DNA, the CDR3 is TGTGCCAGTAGAAACGGAGGATCTGAAGCTTTCTTT. Translated, it gives CASRNGGSEAFF.

V usage is TRBV4-1 and J usage is TRBJ1-1, with TRBD1 identical over 7 bases. The CDR3 has 16 amino acids. The V segment lost 6 bases and the J segment 0 bases; nucleotides outside the gene matches: 10. Per the germline V gene, CDR1 is MGHRA and CDR2 is YSYEKL. The CDR3 is CASRYRDSSLNTEAFF. CDR3 sequence (DNA): TGCGCCAGCAGATACCGGGACAGCTCTTTGAACACTGAAGCTTTCTTT.

Only one count was recorded for this clone. V gene TRBV19 combines with J gene TRBJ1-5; unclear D gene. V was clipped by 3 bases and J by 4 bases, with 10 bases between them. The CDR3 covers 14 residues. Per germline, CDR1 LNHDA and CDR2 SQIVND (reference sequence). The CDR3 sequence: CASSMNVGNQPQHF. The CDR3 bases are TGTGCCAGTAGTATGAACGTGGGAAATCAGCCCCAGCATTTT.

This clone is a singleton in its sample. The rearrangement joins TRBV7-6 to TRBJ2-7; 8 bases line up with TRBD1. Unmatched junction bases numbered 4, after V lost 3 bases and J lost 3 bases. Germline V gene sequence: CDR1 SGHVS, CDR2 FNYEAQ. The CDR3 totals 14 residues. In DNA form, the CDR3 reads TGTGCCAGCAGCTTTGACAGGGGAAGCTACGAGCAGTACTTC. This translates into CASSFDRGSYEQYF.

The chain uses TRBV7-7 and TRBJ2-3; the D is unclear. Trimming pared 5 bases from V and 1 base from J, leaving 16 bases between. The length of the CDR3 is 16 residues. Germline V gives CDR1 SSHAT, CDR2 FNYEAQ (reference sequence). The CDR3 bases are TGTGCCAGCAGCCCCCCGACACCCCCGGGCACAGATACGCAGTATTTT. This gives the protein CASSPPTPPGTDTQYF.

The rearrangement joins TRBV10-1 to TRBJ1-2; TRBD1 matches 9 bases. The CDR3 covers 16 residues. Germline trimming cut 2 bases from V and 3 bases from J; bases unmatched to any gene: 7. Germline CDR1 and CDR2: WNHNN and SYGVQD (reference sequence). The DNA for the CDR3 is TGCGCCAGCAGTGAGACCGGGGACAGGGAGGACTATGGCTACACCTTC. Protein sequence: CASSETGDREDYGYTF.

The V gene is TRBV2, the J gene TRBJ1-4, with TRBD1 as a possible D gene (5 bases). Trimming pared 1 base from V and 3 bases from J, leaving 9 bases between. This CDR3 has 15 amino acids. CDR1 is SNHLY, CDR2 FYNNEI, per germline. The CDR3 loop reads CASSEVLGANEKLFF. The CDR3 DNA reads as TGTGCCAGCAGTGAAGTTCTGGGGGCTAATGAAAAACTGTTTTTT.

The chain combines TRBV6-1 with TRBJ1-4, with a tentative D call TRBD1 (5 bases). Between the trimmed V and J ends, which lost 2 bases and 7 bases, there was a span of 17 bases. Germline V lookup: CDR1 MNHNS, CDR2 SASEGT. This CDR3 contains 16 residues. The CDR3 reads CASSENVGGVGEKLFF. CDR3 bases: TGTGCCAGCAGTGAAAACGTCGGAGGGGTTGGTGAAAAACTGTTTTTT.

The V and J genes are TRBV9 and TRBJ1-1; perhaps TRBD1 as D (5 bases). Germline V gene lookup returns CDR1 SGDLS and CDR2 YYNGEE. V was cut by 0 bases and J by 1 base, with 10 bases left in between. CDR3 length: 15 residues. The CDR3 sequence is CASSVVRQKNTEAFF. The CDR3 DNA sequence: TGTGCCAGCAGCGTAGTTCGACAGAAGAACACTGAAGCTTTCTTT. The whole variable domain, filled in from reference TRBV9 and TRBJ1-1, reads DSGVTQTPKHLITATGQRVTLRCSPRSGDLSVYWYQQSLDQGLQFLIQYYNGEERAKGNILERFSAQQFPDLHSELNLSSLELGDSALYFCASSVVRQKNTEAFFGQGTRLTVV.

This chain uses TRBV6-5 with TRBJ2-7; D not resolved. The length of the CDR3 is 14 residues. V was pared by 9 bases and J by 2 bases, with 17 bases between. The germline gives CDR1 MNHEY, CDR2 SVGAGI. The CDR3 coding sequence is TGTGCCAGTATCGAGGAGCAGGAGACCTACGAGCAGTACTTC. Its translation: CASIEEQETYEQYF.

This clone has only a few counts. This chain joins TRBV7-9 and TRBJ1-5; 8 nucleotides match TRBD1. This CDR3 is 15 amino acids long. J was trimmed by 7 bases and V by 5 bases; bases with no gene match: 10. Germline CDR1 and CDR2: SEHNR and FQNEAQ (reference sequence). The CDR3 bases are TGTGCCAGCAGCCCCTCAGGGGGCCCCTGGCAGCCCCAGCATTTT. Its translation: CASSPSGGPWQPQHF. Supplemented by reference TRBV7-9 and TRBJ1-5, the full variable domain reads DTGVSQNPRHKITKRGQNVTFRCDPISEHNRLYWYRQTLGQGPEFLTYFQNEAQLEKSRLLSDRFSAERPKGSFSTLEIQRTEQGDSAMYLCASSPSGGPWQPQHFGDGTRLSIL.

This clone was seen only a few times. V gene TRBV7-9 combines with J gene TRBJ1-2; the D gene is possibly TRBD1 (5 bases). CDR3 length: 14 amino acids. CDR1 and CDR2 (germline): SEHNR, FQNEAQ (reference sequence). Trimming removed 7 bases at V and 3 bases at J, with 15 bases between. The CDR3 DNA is TGTGCCAGCACTGCGGCAGGGATGGACTATGGCTACACCTTC. It codes for CASTAAGMDYGYTF. The full variable domain, with the rest looked up from reference TRBV7-9 and TRBJ1-2, is DTGVSQNPRHKITKRGQNVTFRCDPISEHNRLYWYRQTLGQGPEFLTYFQNEAQLEKSRLLSDRFSAERPKGSFSTLEIQRTEQGDSAMYLCASTAAGMDYGYTFGSGTRLTVV.

The chain couples TRBV9 to TRBJ2-7; 11 bases line up with TRBD2. Trimming took 4 bases from V and 4 from J; bases not matched to a gene: 4. The CDR3 sequence is 14 residues long. The V gene's germline CDR1 is SGDLS and CDR2 YYNGEE. In nucleotides, the CDR3 is TGTGCCAGCAGCTTAGCGGGAGGGCCTTACGAGCAGTACTTC. Amino acid sequence: CASSLAGGPYEQYF.

This clone came up once. This rearrangement joins TRBV29-1 to TRBJ1-2; 8 nucleotides line up with TRBD1. The CDR3 totals 17 residues. J lost 2 bases, V lost 0 bases, and 11 bases had no gene match. Germline values: CDR1 SQVTM, CDR2 ANQGSEA. The CDR3 reads CSVEDTLGTGGNYGYTF. The CDR3 coding sequence is TGCAGCGTTGAAGATACGCTCGGAACAGGGGGGAACTATGGCTACACCTTC.

The J gene is TRBJ1-2, the V gene TRBV9; 8 bases map to TRBD1. Germline trimming cut 4 bases from V and 3 bases from J; bases unmatched to any gene: 8. Germline loops: CDR1 SGDLS, CDR2 YYNGEE. The CDR3 has 15 amino acids. The CDR3: CASSSGGPDYYGYTF. As DNA, the CDR3 is TGTGCCAGCAGCTCAGGGGGCCCAGACTACTATGGCTACACCTTC.

The genes are TRBV27 and TRBJ2-7, with TRBD2 identical over 8 bases. Germline trimming cut 3 bases from V and 4 bases from J; bases unmatched to any gene: 5. Germline loops: CDR1 MNHEY, CDR2 SMNVEV (reference sequence). The CDR3 has 14 amino acids. The CDR3 is CASSLSGRGYEQYF. DNA of the CDR3: TGTGCCAGCAGTTTGAGCGGGAGAGGGTACGAGCAGTACTTC.